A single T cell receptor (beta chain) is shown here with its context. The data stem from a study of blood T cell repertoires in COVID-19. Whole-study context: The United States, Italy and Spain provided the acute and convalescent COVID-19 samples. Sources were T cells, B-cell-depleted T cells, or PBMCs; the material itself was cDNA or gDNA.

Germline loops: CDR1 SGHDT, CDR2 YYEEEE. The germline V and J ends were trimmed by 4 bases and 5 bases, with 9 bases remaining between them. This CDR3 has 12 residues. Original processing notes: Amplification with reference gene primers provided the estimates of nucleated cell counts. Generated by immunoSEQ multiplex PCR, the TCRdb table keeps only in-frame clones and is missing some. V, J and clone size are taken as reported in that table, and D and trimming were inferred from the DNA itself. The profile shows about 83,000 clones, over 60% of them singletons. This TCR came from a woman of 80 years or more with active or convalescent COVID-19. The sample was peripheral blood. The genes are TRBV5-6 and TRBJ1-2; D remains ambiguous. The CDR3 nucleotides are TGTGCCAGCAGCGATAACAGATATGGCTACACCTTC. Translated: CASSDNRYGYTF. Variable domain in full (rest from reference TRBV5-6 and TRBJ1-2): DAGVTQSPTHLIKTRGQQVTLRCSPKSGHDTVSWYQQALGQGPQFIFQYYEEEERQRGNFPDRFSGHQFPNYSSELNVNALLLGDSALYLCASSDNRYGYTFGSGTRLTVV.